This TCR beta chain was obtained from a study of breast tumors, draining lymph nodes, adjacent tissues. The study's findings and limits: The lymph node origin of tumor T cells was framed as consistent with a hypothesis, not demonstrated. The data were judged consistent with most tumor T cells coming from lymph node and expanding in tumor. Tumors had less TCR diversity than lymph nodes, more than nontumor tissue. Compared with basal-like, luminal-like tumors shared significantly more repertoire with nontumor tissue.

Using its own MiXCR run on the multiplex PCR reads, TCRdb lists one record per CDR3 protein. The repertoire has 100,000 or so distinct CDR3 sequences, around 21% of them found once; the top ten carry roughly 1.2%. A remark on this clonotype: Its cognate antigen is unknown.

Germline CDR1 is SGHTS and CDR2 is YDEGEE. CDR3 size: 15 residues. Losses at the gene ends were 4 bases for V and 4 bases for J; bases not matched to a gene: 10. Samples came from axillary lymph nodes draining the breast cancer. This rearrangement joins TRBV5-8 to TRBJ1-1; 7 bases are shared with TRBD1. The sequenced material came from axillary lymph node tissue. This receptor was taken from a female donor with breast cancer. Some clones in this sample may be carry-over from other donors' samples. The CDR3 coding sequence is TGTGCCAGCAGCCGTGGTAGGGGGCTTCGCACTGAAGCTTTCTTT. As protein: CASSRGRGLRTEAFF.